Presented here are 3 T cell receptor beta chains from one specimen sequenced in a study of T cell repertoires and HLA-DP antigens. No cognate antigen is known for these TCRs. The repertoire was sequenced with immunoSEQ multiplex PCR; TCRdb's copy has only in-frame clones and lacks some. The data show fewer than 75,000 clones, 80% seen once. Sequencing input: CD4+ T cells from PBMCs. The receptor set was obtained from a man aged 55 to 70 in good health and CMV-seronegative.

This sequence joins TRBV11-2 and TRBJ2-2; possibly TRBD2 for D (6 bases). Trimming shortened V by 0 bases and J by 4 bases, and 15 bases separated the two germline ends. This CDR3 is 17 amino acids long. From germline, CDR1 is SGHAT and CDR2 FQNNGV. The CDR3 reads CASSLDRRGWGTGELFF. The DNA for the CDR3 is TGTGCCAGCAGCTTAGATCGGCGGGGCTGGGGCACCGGGGAGCTGTTTTTT.

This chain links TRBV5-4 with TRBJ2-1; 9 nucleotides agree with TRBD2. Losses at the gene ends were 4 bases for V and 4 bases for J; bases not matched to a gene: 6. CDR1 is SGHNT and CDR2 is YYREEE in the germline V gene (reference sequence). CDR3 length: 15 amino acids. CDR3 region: CASSLSTSGYNEQFF. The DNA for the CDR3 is TGTGCCAGCAGCCTGTCGACTAGCGGATACAATGAGCAGTTCTTC.

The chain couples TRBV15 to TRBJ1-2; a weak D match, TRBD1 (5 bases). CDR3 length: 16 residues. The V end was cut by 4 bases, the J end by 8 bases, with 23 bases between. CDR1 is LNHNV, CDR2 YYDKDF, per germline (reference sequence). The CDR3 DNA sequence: TGTGCCACCAGCATTACCCGGGCTCAAGGGACCGGGGGCTACACCTTC. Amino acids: CATSITRAQGTGGYTF.